This T cell receptor beta chain was sequenced for a study of Ad26.COV2.S vaccination and SARS-CoV-2 variants. The overall study: COV1001, an Ad26.COV2.S trial, supplied this vaccine-arm donor. Study-level results: Non-spike TCR breadth showed similarity between vaccine and placebo recipients.

The treatment here: roughly 18 received Ad26.COV2.S at low or high dose, single or two shots; about five received placebo; per-sample allocation not given. At day 63 after the first vaccine or placebo injection, samples were drawn. The sample came from a Boston adult aged 18-55 years. Assay: immunoSEQ multiplex PCR; the TCRdb copy retains only in-frame clones and omits some. Among around 310,000 clones, 90% were seen once, and the ten largest hold approximately 5.8%. Points on this clone: Antigen specificity is unknown.

Germline CDR1 is MNHEY and CDR2 is SVGAGI. The ends were cut back, 6 bases at V and 2 bases at J, with 11 bases in the middle. The CDR3 has 14 amino acids. The chain has TRBV6-5 and TRBJ1-5; D unresolved. The source of this sequence is a person between 18 and 60 years old who received the Ad26.COV2.S COVID-19 vaccine or a placebo. The specimen was peripheral blood, collected in a trial of Ad26.COV2.S vaccine versus placebo. CDR3 protein: CASSQNFRNQPQHF. The CDR3 bases are TGTGCCAGCAGCCAAAACTTCCGCAATCAGCCCCAGCATTTT.